This T cell receptor (beta chain) originates from a study of lymphopenia after photon versus proton radiotherapy. Study observations and caveats: Larger post-nadir TCR diversity loss correlated inversely with survival in deceased patients. Photon-treated patients lost naive T cells and TCR diversity; proton-treated stayed stable.

As for this clone: Its target is unknown.

Produced via immunoSEQ multiplex PCR; TCRdb's table is partial and in-frame only. The table shows 55,000 to 85,000 clones, with just under 95% occurring only once. The receptor comes from a woman aged 40 to 50 with cholangiocarcinoma. Material: peripheral blood, obtained from a patient treated with photon-based radiotherapy.

CDR3 coding DNA: TGTGCCAGCGGATATCCCAAGGGTAACAATCAGCCCCAGCATTTT. It is translated as CASGYPKGNNQPQHF. V and J are TRBV2 and TRBJ1-5; the D is unclear. Trimming removed 8 bases at V and 3 bases at J, with 17 bases between. Germline values: CDR1 SNHLY, CDR2 FYNNEI. The CDR3 totals 15 residues.